This is a list of T cell receptor beta chains from one sample in a study of shared clonotypes between healthy human individuals. Some clones are missing from TCRdb's copy, which holds only in-frame ones; the method was immunoSEQ multiplex PCR. This sample has around 2.3 million clones, with around 95% found just once. The source material was naive CD4+ T cells sorted from blood. All receptors come from a man aged 18 to 29 in good health. The CDR3 runs from the conserved cysteine through the conserved F or W. Fields, in order: CDR3 DNA, CDR3 protein, clone size, J gene, V gene, D gene. The D gene is left open where the match is weak. Size is omitted from some rows. Given values are once, few, many or a class for expanded clones.

cdr3_nt: TGCGCCAGCAGCCAGACGGGACTAGCGGGGGGGTCCTACGAGCAGTACTTC
cdr3_aa: CASSQTGLAGGSYEQYF
clone_size: NA
j_call: TRBJ2-7
v_call: TRBV4-1
d_call: TRBD2

cdr3_nt: TGTGCCAGCAGCTCTCGTCTGAGGGCACGGGACTTC
cdr3_aa: CASSSRLRARDF
clone_size: NA
j_call: TRBJ2-7
v_call: TRBV21-1
d_call: NA

cdr3_nt: TGTGCCAGCAGTGGATACGTAGACACTGAAGCTTTCTTT
cdr3_aa: CASSGYVDTEAFF
clone_size: NA
j_call: TRBJ1-1
v_call: TRBV2
d_call: NA

cdr3_nt: TGTGCCAGCAGTTTAAGTCGGGGGGGGCCCCGAGAGCAGTTCTTC
cdr3_aa: CASSLSRGGPREQFF
clone_size: NA
j_call: TRBJ2-1
v_call: TRBV28
d_call: TRBD2

cdr3_nt: TGTGCCAGCAGTGAAATCGCCCCAGTCCAGTATTTT
cdr3_aa: CASSEIAPVQYF
clone_size: NA
j_call: TRBJ2-3
v_call: TRBV2
d_call: NA

cdr3_nt: TGTGCCTGGAGCGGGGCGACAGAAGAGACCCAGTACTTC
cdr3_aa: CAWSGATEETQYF
clone_size: NA
j_call: TRBJ2-5
v_call: TRBV30
d_call: NA

cdr3_nt: TGTGCCAGCAGCTTGAGGGGCCAGGGGGACTACGAGCAGTACTTC
cdr3_aa: CASSLRGQGDYEQYF
clone_size: once
j_call: TRBJ2-7
v_call: TRBV5-4
d_call: TRBD1

cdr3_nt: TGTGCCAGCAGCCGGACTAGCGGATACAATGAGCAGTTCTTC
cdr3_aa: CASSRTSGYNEQFF
clone_size: NA
j_call: TRBJ2-1
v_call: TRBV7-6
d_call: TRBD2

cdr3_nt: TGTGCCAGCAGCGAACAGGGGACCGGTGAAGCTTTCTTT
cdr3_aa: CASSEQGTGEAFF
clone_size: NA
j_call: TRBJ1-1
v_call: TRBV7-8
d_call: TRBD1

cdr3_nt: TGTGCCAGCAGTTTCCAGGGGTTGGGGTACGAGCAGTACTTC
cdr3_aa: CASSFQGLGYEQYF
clone_size: NA
j_call: TRBJ2-7
v_call: TRBV28
d_call: NA

cdr3_nt: TGCGCCACCCCAGTCATAGATACGCAGTATTTT
cdr3_aa: CATPVIDTQYF
clone_size: NA
j_call: TRBJ2-3
v_call: TRBV5-1
d_call: NA

cdr3_nt: TGTGCCAGCAGCTTAGCGGGAGGGGAGGGGAATACGCAGTATTTT
cdr3_aa: CASSLAGGEGNTQYF
clone_size: once
j_call: TRBJ2-3
v_call: TRBV5-6
d_call: TRBD2

cdr3_nt: TGTGCCAGCAGTCGGACAGTCCAAGAGACCCAGTACTTC
cdr3_aa: CASSRTVQETQYF
clone_size: once
j_call: TRBJ2-5
v_call: TRBV7-2
d_call: NA

cdr3_nt: TGTGCCAGTAGTATACCCGGAGGGGGCGGTCAGCCCCAGCATTTT
cdr3_aa: CASSIPGGGGQPQHF
clone_size: NA
j_call: TRBJ1-5
v_call: TRBV19
d_call: TRBD1

cdr3_nt: TGTGCCAGCAGCTTAGGTGGGGACTACGAGCAGTACTTC
cdr3_aa: CASSLGGDYEQYF
clone_size: NA
j_call: TRBJ2-7
v_call: TRBV11-2
d_call: NA

cdr3_nt: TGTGCCAGCAGTGAAAGTTTGGTGTCAGGGTCCTACGAGCAGTACTTC
cdr3_aa: CASSESLVSGSYEQYF
clone_size: once
j_call: TRBJ2-7
v_call: TRBV2
d_call: NA

cdr3_nt: TGTGCCAGCTCACCATTTGGGCAGGGGGCGTGGGAGCAGTACTTC
cdr3_aa: CASSPFGQGAWEQYF
clone_size: NA
j_call: TRBJ2-7
v_call: TRBV18
d_call: TRBD1

cdr3_nt: TGTGCCAGCAGCTTAGGGGACACTAGCAATCAGCCCCAGCATTTT
cdr3_aa: CASSLGDTSNQPQHF
clone_size: NA
j_call: TRBJ1-5
v_call: TRBV11-2
d_call: NA

cdr3_nt: TGTGCCAGCAGTTCCACGTACACTGAAGCTTTCTTT
cdr3_aa: CASSSTYTEAFF
clone_size: NA
j_call: TRBJ1-1
v_call: TRBV27
d_call: NA

cdr3_nt: TGTGCCAGCAGCCCGCAGGGGGCGGGATCAAGCTACACCTTC
cdr3_aa: CASSPQGAGSSYTF
clone_size: few
j_call: TRBJ1-2
v_call: TRBV6-6
d_call: TRBD1

cdr3_nt: TGTGCCAGTAGTATCCCGGGAATATCCGTCACTGAAGCTTTCTTT
cdr3_aa: CASSIPGISVTEAFF
clone_size: NA
j_call: TRBJ1-1
v_call: TRBV19
d_call: NA

cdr3_nt: TGTGCCTGGTACTTCGGGGGGGCTGAAGCTTTCTTT
cdr3_aa: CAWYFGGAEAFF
clone_size: NA
j_call: TRBJ1-1
v_call: TRBV30
d_call: NA

cdr3_nt: TGTGCCAGCAGTTTCTCGCTCTCTCTGAACACTGAAGCTTTCTTT
cdr3_aa: CASSFSLSLNTEAFF
clone_size: NA
j_call: TRBJ1-1
v_call: TRBV27
d_call: NA

cdr3_nt: TGTGCCACCAACAGACCGGCCTACGAGCAGTACTTC
cdr3_aa: CATNRPAYEQYF
clone_size: NA
j_call: TRBJ2-7
v_call: TRBV6-1
d_call: NA

cdr3_nt: TGCGCCAGCAGCTTACAGGGGCTTAGCAATCAGCCCCAGCATTTT
cdr3_aa: CASSLQGLSNQPQHF
clone_size: few
j_call: TRBJ1-5
v_call: TRBV5-1
d_call: TRBD1

cdr3_nt: TGTGCCAGCAGTGAATCACCGGGGGCTGGTACAGATACGCAGTATTTT
cdr3_aa: CASSESPGAGTDTQYF
clone_size: NA
j_call: TRBJ2-3
v_call: TRBV25-1
d_call: NA

cdr3_nt: TGTGCCAGCAGCGTAGATGACGGGACCTACGAGCAGTACTTC
cdr3_aa: CASSVDDGTYEQYF
clone_size: NA
j_call: TRBJ2-7
v_call: TRBV9
d_call: NA

cdr3_nt: TGTGCCAGCAGGCTAGCGGCACAAGAGACCCAGTACTTC
cdr3_aa: CASRLAAQETQYF
clone_size: once
j_call: TRBJ2-5
v_call: TRBV7-9
d_call: TRBD2

cdr3_nt: TGTGCCAGCAGTTACTCGAGGGGAGCCTACGAGCAGTACTTC
cdr3_aa: CASSYSRGAYEQYF
clone_size: NA
j_call: TRBJ2-7
v_call: TRBV6-5
d_call: NA

cdr3_nt: TGTGCCAGCAGCTTAATTCTTCCTGGGACAGGCCGCACAGATACGCAGTATTTT
cdr3_aa: CASSLILPGTGRTDTQYF
clone_size: NA
j_call: TRBJ2-3
v_call: TRBV11-2
d_call: TRBD1

cdr3_nt: TGTGCCAGCAGTTTTAAAGCTAACCCTGACGAGCAGTACTTC
cdr3_aa: CASSFKANPDEQYF
clone_size: NA
j_call: TRBJ2-7
v_call: TRBV7-2
d_call: NA

cdr3_nt: TGTGCCAGCAGTTTGGAGCCGGGACAGGGACCTGGCTACACCTTC
cdr3_aa: CASSLEPGQGPGYTF
clone_size: NA
j_call: TRBJ1-2
v_call: TRBV28
d_call: TRBD1

cdr3_nt: TGTGCCAGCAGCCCGGACAGGGATAATTCACCCCTCCACTTT
cdr3_aa: CASSPDRDNSPLHF
clone_size: NA
j_call: TRBJ1-6
v_call: TRBV7-2
d_call: TRBD1

cdr3_nt: TGCGCCAGCAGTCAGGAAGGGACGGCTGGCTCCTACGAGCAGTACTTC
cdr3_aa: CASSQEGTAGSYEQYF
clone_size: NA
j_call: TRBJ2-7
v_call: TRBV23-1
d_call: NA

cdr3_nt: TGTGCCAGCAGCTTAGGGAGGGGTCCAACTGAAGCTTTCTTT
cdr3_aa: CASSLGRGPTEAFF
clone_size: NA
j_call: TRBJ1-1
v_call: TRBV7-9
d_call: NA

cdr3_nt: TGTGCCAGCAGCTCCCCGGGACTAGCGGGACTAAACTCCTACAATGAGCAGTTCTTC
cdr3_aa: CASSSPGLAGLNSYNEQFF
clone_size: once
j_call: TRBJ2-1
v_call: TRBV7-9
d_call: TRBD2

cdr3_nt: TGCGCCAGCAGCTTGGAAATCTTTGGGTACACTGAAGCTTTCTTT
cdr3_aa: CASSLEIFGYTEAFF
clone_size: NA
j_call: TRBJ1-1
v_call: TRBV5-1
d_call: NA

cdr3_nt: TGTGCCAGTAGTATATCTAGGGGACGGGGCAATCAGCCCCAGCATTTT
cdr3_aa: CASSISRGRGNQPQHF
clone_size: NA
j_call: TRBJ1-5
v_call: TRBV19
d_call: NA

cdr3_nt: TGTGCCAGCAGTTCGTTTCCGATCCTCTCGAATGAAAAACTGTTTTTT
cdr3_aa: CASSSFPILSNEKLFF
clone_size: NA
j_call: TRBJ1-4
v_call: TRBV6-5
d_call: NA

cdr3_nt: TGTGCCACCAGCAGAGATTTTGGGACAGGGGACAATCAGCCCCAGCATTTT
cdr3_aa: CATSRDFGTGDNQPQHF
clone_size: NA
j_call: TRBJ1-5
v_call: TRBV15
d_call: TRBD1